This T cell receptor (beta chain) was sequenced in a study of shared clonotypes between healthy human individuals. Clones were sequenced by immunoSEQ multiplex PCR, and TCRdb holds only the in-frame ones, with some missing. The sample consists of over a million clones, approximately 80% of them appearing once. Germline CDR1 is SNHLY and CDR2 is FYNNEI. The CDR3 is made up of 14 amino acids. V dropped 4 bases and J dropped 1 base, with 9 bases sitting between them. A word on this clone: Other DNA sequences of this sample code for an identical CDR3.

The rearrangement joins TRBV2 to TRBJ2-3; perhaps TRBD2 as D (5 bases). Material for sequencing was memory CD4+ T cells from PBMCs. The subset denotes: CD45RA-negative fraction. The clonotype originates from a man aged 18 to 35 in good health. Some clones in this sample may be carry-over from other donors' samples. CDR3 region: CASSGLARTDTQYF. The CDR3 DNA is TGTGCCAGCAGTGGCTTAGCGCGCACAGATACGCAGTATTTT. Variable domain in full (rest from reference TRBV2 and TRBJ2-3): EPEVTQTPSHQVTQMGQEVILRCVPISNHLYFYWYRQILGQKVEFLVSFYNNEISEKSEIFDDQFSVERPDGSNFTLKIRSTKLEDSAMYFCASSGLARTDTQYFGPGTRLTVL.